This section outlines one TCR beta chain sequence together with its context. This specimen belongs to a study of blood T cells in healthy people across ages. Alongside a J-beta primer mix, a sample-barcoded 5' primer served in a second PCR lasting about 6 to 12 cycles. TCRdb called the 5' RACE reads again in MiXCR, with one record for every CDR3 protein. The sample consists of approximately 690,000 distinct CDR3 sequences, approximately 59% of them appearing once. Germline V gene sequence: CDR1 SNHLY, CDR2 FYNNEI. V was pared by 0 bases and J by 7 bases, with 5 bases of the junction left unmatched. The CDR3 length is 15 residues.

The chain recombines TRBV2 with TRBJ2-3, with 9 bases that match TRBD1. Material for sequencing was blood. The sequence came from a man in his 60s in good health. CDR3 sequence reads: CASSEAGQGEYTQYF. For the CDR3, the DNA is TGTGCCAGCAGTGAAGCGGGACAGGGAGAATATACGCAGTATTTT.